These 32 T cell receptor beta chains were sequenced from one sample in a study of blood T cells in healthy people across ages. Through a sample-barcoded 5' primer and a J-beta primer mix, a second PCR was run for about 6 to 11 cycles. TCRdb analysed the 5' RACE reads with MiXCR anew, one entry per CDR3 protein. The table lists hundreds of thousands of distinct CDR3 sequences, around two fifths of them singletons, with roughly 19% in the top ten. Sequenced sample: blood. These receptors came from a man aged 60-69 years in good health.

V is TRBV6-6 and J is TRBJ1-2; D remains unclear. V was shortened by 6 bases and J by 5 bases, with 4 bases between the two germline ends. Germline values: CDR1 MNHNY, CDR2 SVGAGI (reference sequence). CDR3 length: 10 amino acids. The DNA of the CDR3 is TGTGCCAGCAGCCTTTATGGCTACACCTTC. As protein: CASSLYGYTF.

The chain couples TRBV6-5 to TRBJ2-4; no firm D call. The CDR3 sequence is 19 residues long. Germline V gene data show CDR1 as MNHEY and CDR2 as SVGAGI. Trimming removed 3 bases from V and 0 bases from J, with 21 bases in between. The CDR3 sequence is CASSYSRTNHQIAKNIQYF. CDR3 sequence (DNA): TGTGCCAGCAGTTATTCCCGAACAAATCACCAGATAGCCAAAAACATTCAGTACTTC.

In this sample, this clonotype turned up a few times. The chain is built from TRBV20-1 and TRBJ2-7; maybe TRBD1 (5 bases). The CDR3 has 16 residues. Trimming shortened V by 1 base and J by 2 bases, and 18 bases separated the two germline ends. Germline V gene lookup returns CDR1 DFQATT and CDR2 SNEGSKA (reference sequence). DNA for the CDR3: TGCAGTGCTAGAGGCTGGGCACAGGAAGGTACCTACGAGCAGTACTTC. Amino acids: CSARGWAQEGTYEQYF.

As for this clonotype: One end of the junction fails to match germline, which may point to a read error. The chain combines TRBV10-3 with TRBJ2-5; TRBD1 might be the D (5 bases). CDR1 ENHRY and CDR2 SYGVKD come from the germline V gene. This CDR3 is built from 18 residues. CDR3 residues: CAISDTVYQGKDFHKQYF. The CDR3 coding sequence is TGCGCCATCAGTGACACCGTGTACCAGGGTAAGGATTTCCACAAGCAGTACTTC.

This clonotype showed up many times. The chain uses TRBV7-2 and TRBJ2-7; 11 nucleotides match TRBD2. With 4 bases clipped from V and 6 bases from J, the junction kept 2 bases outside the gene matches. Per germline, CDR1 SGHTA and CDR2 FQGNSA. CDR3 length: 13 residues. The CDR3 nucleotides read TGTGCCAGCAGCTCGGGACTAGCGGTCGAGCAGTACTTC. This sequence encodes CASSSGLAVEQYF.

This clonotype has at least ten counts. The chain uses TRBV9 and TRBJ2-1; TRBD1 is a possible D gene (5 bases). CDR3 length: 11 amino acids. V lost 4 bases, J lost 8 bases, and 7 bases lay in between. Looked up from germline, CDR1 is SGDLS and CDR2 is YYNGEE. Here the CDR3 DNA reads TGTGCCAGCAGCCAGGGCTATGAGCAGTTCTTC. This codes for CASSQGYEQFF. The full variable domain, its missing parts supplied by reference TRBV9 and TRBJ2-1, is DSGVTQTPKHLITATGQRVTLRCSPRSGDLSVYWYQQSLDQGLQFLIQYYNGEERAKGNILERFSAQQFPDLHSELNLSSLELGDSALYFCASSQGYEQFFGPGTRLTVL.

Ten or more counts support this clonotype. The chain combines TRBV11-2 with TRBJ2-4, with no clear D. CDR3 length equals 15 residues. CDR1 is SGHAT and CDR2 is FQNNGV in the germline V gene. The V and J ends lost 2 bases and 1 base respectively, with 9 bases between them. The CDR3 is CASSLRDSAKNIQYF. The CDR3 DNA follows: TGTGCCAGCAGCTTAAGGGATTCGGCCAAAAACATTCAGTACTTC.

In the case of this clonotype: A read error may explain this, as a much larger clone is one base away. This chain connects TRBV9 to TRBJ2-5, with 9 nucleotides matching TRBD2. The CDR3 contains 15 residues. CDR1 and CDR2 (germline): SGDLS, YYNGEE. The ends lost 3 bases at V and 11 bases at J; junction bases unmatched: 14. As DNA, the CDR3 is TGTGCCAGCAGCGCTCGACTAGCGGCATACAATGAGCAGTACTTC. Amino acid sequence: CASSARLAAYNEQYF.

The J gene is TRBJ2-2, the V gene TRBV5-1, with 7 bases that match TRBD2. V shed 5 bases, J shed 5 bases, and the junction held 6 bases outside the gene matches. This CDR3 is 14 amino acids long. Germline lookup yields CDR1 SGHRS and CDR2 YFSETQ. The CDR3 spells CASSPSGKTGELFF. CDR3 nucleotide sequence: TGCGCCAGCAGTCCCAGCGGGAAAACCGGGGAGCTGTTTTTT.

J is TRBJ1-5 and V is TRBV7-2; D not resolved. CDR3 length equals 14 residues. CDR1 is SGHTA, CDR2 FQGNSA, per germline. V lost 11 bases, J lost 0 bases, and 14 bases lay in between. This CDR3 reads CACSLGPSNQPQHF. CDR3 in DNA: TGTGCCTGTAGCTTAGGCCCTAGCAATCAGCCCCAGCATTTT.

The CDR3 DNA is TGTGCCAGCAGCTCTACAGGGGGCAGGGGGAACACTGAAGCTTTCTTT. Protein sequence: CASSSTGGRGNTEAFF. The rearrangement uses TRBV7-9 and TRBJ1-1; TRBD1 matches 9 bases. CDR1 is SEHNR, CDR2 FQNEAQ, per germline (reference sequence). The V gene end was trimmed by 4 bases and the J gene end by 1 base; junction bases not matched to a gene: 7. The CDR3 consists of 16 residues.

The CDR3 sequence is CAISEGSANYGYTF. CDR3 DNA sequence: TGTGCCATCAGCGAGGGGTCAGCTAACTATGGCTACACCTTC. The genes are TRBV10-3 and TRBJ1-2, with D perhaps TRBD1 (5 bases). CDR1 and CDR2 (germline): ENHRY, SYGVKD. The ends were cut back, 6 bases at V and 0 bases at J, with 11 bases in the middle. The CDR3 has 14 residues.

Note on this clonotype: A much larger clonotype is one base distant, so this may be a read error. The V and J genes are TRBV27 and TRBJ2-1, with 8 bases fitting TRBD1. The CDR3 is made up of 15 amino acids. The germline CDR1 and CDR2 sequences are MNHEY and SMNVEV (reference sequence). The CDR3, as DNA: TGTGCCAGCAGTCTCGACAGGGGCTCCTACAAGGAGCAGTTCTTC. This gives the protein CASSLDRGSYKEQFF.

The genes are TRBV6-5 and TRBJ2-3; 10 bases match TRBD1. Germline V lookup: CDR1 MNHEY, CDR2 SVGAGI. Losses at the gene ends were 6 bases for V and 4 bases for J; bases not matched to a gene: 7. This CDR3 is built from 15 residues. The DNA for the CDR3 is TGTGCCAGCAGCTCCGGGACAGGGGTGGCAGATACGCAGTATTTT. Residues: CASSSGTGVADTQYF.

V usage is TRBV15 and J usage is TRBJ2-5, with no clear D. This CDR3 is 12 amino acids long. Germline CDR1 reads LNHNV; CDR2 reads YYDKDF (reference sequence). V was clipped by 0 bases and J by 11 bases, with 10 bases between them. The CDR3 is CATSRDIGEQYF. CDR3 sequence (DNA): TGTGCCACCAGCAGAGATATCGGTGAGCAGTACTTC.

The gene calls are TRBV4-3 and TRBJ1-1; D is undetermined. Per germline, CDR1 LGHNA and CDR2 YSLEER. The CDR3 loop spans 13 amino acids. V lost 1 base to trimming and J lost 1 base, with 4 bases between them. CDR3 DNA sequence: TGCGCCAGCAGCCAAGCGGCGAACACTGAAGCTTTCTTT. Translation gives CASSQAANTEAFF.

The gene calls are TRBV7-6 and TRBJ2-6; TRBD1 aligns across 7 bases. Trimming removed 1 base from V and 0 bases from J; junction bases left unmatched: 12. The CDR3 length is 20 residues. Germline V CDR1 and CDR2: SGHVS, FNYEAQ. CDR3 coding DNA: TGTGCCAGCAGCTTAGGGCCCACACCGGGACAGATCTCTGGGGCCAACGTCCTGACTTTC. This codes for CASSLGPTPGQISGANVLTF.

The rearrangement links TRBV27 to TRBJ1-2; D is uncertain. Germline V gene data show CDR1 as MNHEY and CDR2 as SMNVEV (reference sequence). This CDR3 has 15 residues. V was shortened by 6 bases and J by 4 bases, with 18 bases between the two germline ends. The CDR3 region is CASSPGAGPIYGYTF. The CDR3 region has the DNA TGTGCCAGCAGCCCTGGTGCAGGACCAATCTATGGCTACACCTTC.

The rearrangement uses TRBV5-5 and TRBJ2-5, with 7 bases aligning to TRBD1. The V gene end was trimmed by 4 bases and the J gene end by 3 bases; junction bases not matched to a gene: 3. The CDR3 totals 13 residues. Germline V lookup: CDR1 SGHKS, CDR2 YYEKEE (reference sequence). The DNA of the CDR3 is TGTGCCAGCAGCACAGGGACAGAAGAGACCCAGTACTTC. Protein: CASSTGTEETQYF.

The chain links TRBV18 to TRBJ1-1; D not certain. This CDR3 has 14 residues. V shed 6 bases and J shed 1 base, with 12 bases lying between them. Germline V gives CDR1 KGHSH, CDR2 LQKENI. CDR3 nucleotide sequence: TGTGCCAGCTCCGCGGGCCGAGGGAACACTGAAGCTTTCTTT. Translating it yields CASSAGRGNTEAFF.

The chain recombines TRBV12-3 or TRBV12-4 with TRBJ2-1, with D tentatively TRBD2 (5 bases). The CDR3 covers 13 residues. Deletions cut 0 bases from V and 9 bases from J, with 9 bases between. The CDR3, as DNA: TGTGCCAGCAGTTTAGCGCGGGCGGGTGAGCAGTTCTTC. It translates to CASSLARAGEQFF.

This clonotype has ten or more counts. This sequence joins TRBV29-1 and TRBJ2-5; D is unresolved. The germline gives CDR1 SQVTM, CDR2 ANQGSEA. Between the trimmed V and J ends, which lost 3 bases and 1 base, there was a span of 6 bases. The CDR3 is 12 amino acids. The DNA of the CDR3 is TGCAGCGTTGAGCACCGCCAAGAGACCCAGTACTTC. Its translation is CSVEHRQETQYF.

This clonotype was detected a few times. The rearrangement joins TRBV12-3 or TRBV12-4 to TRBJ2-6; D is ambiguous. Trimming took 6 bases from V and 1 from J, leaving 13 bases between them. This CDR3 region has 16 residues. The CDR3 here is CASSAPLGSGANVLTF. As DNA, the CDR3 is TGTGCCAGCAGCGCCCCCTTAGGGTCTGGGGCCAACGTCCTGACTTTC.

The genes are TRBV15 and TRBJ2-1; TRBD2 matches 8 bases. J was trimmed by 9 bases and V by 5 bases; bases with no gene match: 15. Germline values: CDR1 LNHNV, CDR2 YYDKDF (reference sequence). The CDR3 contains 16 residues. The CDR3 is CATSPRIERGGPEQFF. DNA for the CDR3: TGTGCCACCAGCCCCCGGATCGAACGGGGGGGACCTGAGCAGTTCTTC. Combining the CDR3 with reference TRBV15 and TRBJ2-1 gives the whole variable domain DAMVIQNPRYQVTQFGKPVTLSCSQTLNHNVMYWYQQKSSQAPKLLFHYYDKDFNNEADTPDNFQSRRPNTSFCFLDIRSPGLGDTAMYLCATSPRIERGGPEQFFGPGTRLTVL.

The table lists this clonotype with a count of one. V and J are TRBV7-8 and TRBJ2-7; possible D gene TRBD1, 6 bases. Germline CDR1 is SGHVS and CDR2 is FQNEAQ. This CDR3 comprises 14 residues. Trimming took 6 bases from V and 0 from J, leaving 12 bases between them. The DNA of the CDR3 is TGTGCCAGCAGGGGGGACATTAGCTCCTACGAGCAGTACTTC. Protein sequence: CASRGDISSYEQYF.

The CDR3 DNA follows: TGTGCCAGCACCGGTCATCAGGACAGAATCACAGATACGCAGTATTTT. Its translation is CASTGHQDRITDTQYF. The chain couples TRBV2 to TRBJ2-3; possibly TRBD1 for D (6 bases). The CDR3 spans 16 residues. Germline V lookup: CDR1 SNHLY, CDR2 FYNNEI. V lost 7 bases and J lost 2, with 19 bases in between. The full variable domain, with the rest looked up from reference TRBV2 and TRBJ2-3, is EPEVTQTPSHQVTQMGQEVILRCVPISNHLYFYWYRQILGQKVEFLVSFYNNEISEKSEIFDDQFSVERPDGSNFTLKIRSTKLEDSAMYFCASTGHQDRITDTQYFGPGTRLTVL.

This clonotype was found once. Here the CDR3 reads CSVGATANTGELFF. In DNA, the CDR3 is TGCAGCGTTGGGGCGACAGCTAACACCGGGGAGCTGTTTTTT. The chain joins TRBV29-1 to TRBJ2-2; a possible D gene is TRBD1 (5 bases). This CDR3 is built from 14 residues. V was cut by 4 bases and J by 2 bases, with 11 bases left in between. Germline lookup yields CDR1 SQVTM and CDR2 ANQGSEA.

This clonotype was picked up a small number of times. The V call is TRBV11-2, the J call TRBJ2-3; 8 bases map to TRBD1. V gave up 8 bases and J gave up 0 bases; unmatched junction bases: 4. Germline-derived CDR1 and CDR2 are SGHAT and FQNNGV. This CDR3 has 14 amino acids. The CDR3 sequence: CASGTGGSTDTQYF. The CDR3 coding sequence is TGTGCCAGCGGAACAGGGGGAAGCACAGATACGCAGTATTTT.

This clonotype turned up a few times. V and J are TRBV28 and TRBJ2-3, with D perhaps matching TRBD2 (5 bases). The germline gives CDR1 MDHEN, CDR2 SYDVKM. Between the trimmed V and J ends, which lost 7 bases and 0 bases, there was a span of 8 bases. CDR3 length equals 13 residues. CDR3 bases: TGTGCCAGCAACCCGGGGAGCACAGATACGCAGTATTTT. It encodes CASNPGSTDTQYF.

The V gene is TRBV6-2 or TRBV6-3, the J gene TRBJ2-3; 10 positions match TRBD1. The germline CDR1 and CDR2 sequences are MNHEY and SVGEGT. Trimming removed 2 bases from V and 8 bases from J; junction bases left unmatched: 7. This CDR3 region has 15 residues. The CDR3 sequence: CASSYGQGVVGTQYF. DNA of the CDR3: TGTGCCAGCAGTTACGGACAGGGGGTGGTAGGTACGCAGTATTTT.

The chain links TRBV29-1 to TRBJ1-5; TRBD1 matches at 9 bases. This CDR3 has 13 residues. Germline trimming cut 5 bases from V and 4 bases from J; bases unmatched to any gene: 3. Germline V gene data show CDR1 as SQVTM and CDR2 as ANQGSEA. The CDR3 DNA is TGCAGCGTTCGACAGGGGGAAAATCAGCCCCAGCATTTT. Its protein is CSVRQGENQPQHF.

The V call is TRBV4-3, the J call TRBJ2-7; D not resolved. CDR1 and CDR2 from the germline V gene are LGHNA and YSLEER. V was trimmed by 1 base and J by 3 bases, leaving 10 bases between them. CDR3 size: 14 residues. The chain's CDR3 is CASSQGVNYYEQYF. The CDR3 nucleotides read TGCGCCAGCAGCCAAGGGGTAAATTACTACGAGCAGTACTTC.